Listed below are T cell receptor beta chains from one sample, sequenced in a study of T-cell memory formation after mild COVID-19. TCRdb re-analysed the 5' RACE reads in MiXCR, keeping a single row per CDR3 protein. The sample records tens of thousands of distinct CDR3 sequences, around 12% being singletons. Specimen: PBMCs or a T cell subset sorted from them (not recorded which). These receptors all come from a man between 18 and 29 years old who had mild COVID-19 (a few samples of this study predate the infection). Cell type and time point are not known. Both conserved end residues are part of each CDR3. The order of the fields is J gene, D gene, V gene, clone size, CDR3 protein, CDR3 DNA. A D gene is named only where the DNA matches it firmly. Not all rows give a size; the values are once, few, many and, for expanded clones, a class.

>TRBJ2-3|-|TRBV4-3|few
CASSQEDGDTQYF
TGCGCCAGCAGCCAAGAGGACGGAGATACGCAGTATTTT
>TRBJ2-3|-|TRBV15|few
CATSRDRGRSTDTQYF
TGTGCCACCAGCAGAGACAGGGGCCGTAGCACAGATACGCAGTATTTT
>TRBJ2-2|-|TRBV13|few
CASSPGGMPGELFF
TGTGCCAGCAGCCCCGGTGGGATGCCCGGGGAGCTGTTTTTT
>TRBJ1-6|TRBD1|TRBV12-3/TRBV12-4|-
CASSLEGARNSPLHF
TGTGCCAGCAGTTTAGAGGGGGCTAGGAATTCACCCCTCCACTTT
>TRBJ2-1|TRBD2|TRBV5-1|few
CASSTRPGLADNEQFF
TGCGCCAGCAGCACCCGCCCGGGACTAGCGGACAATGAGCAGTTCTTC
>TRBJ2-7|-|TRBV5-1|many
CASSLREDEQYF
TGCGCCAGCAGCTTGAGGGAGGACGAGCAGTACTTC
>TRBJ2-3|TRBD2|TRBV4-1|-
CASSHRGGLDLPHRTDTQYF
TGCGCCAGCAGCCACCGAGGGGGACTAGATCTCCCCCATCGCACAGATACGCAGTATTTT
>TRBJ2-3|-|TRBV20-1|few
CSASLLRSASTDTQYF
TGCAGTGCTAGTCTCCTGAGAAGCGCGAGCACAGATACGCAGTATTTT
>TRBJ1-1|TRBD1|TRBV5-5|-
CASSSPGGIDTEAFF
TGTGCCAGCAGCTCCCCAGGGGGCATAGACACTGAAGCTTTCTTT
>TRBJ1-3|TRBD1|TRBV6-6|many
CASSYSYRGSSGNTIYF
TGTGCCAGCAGTTACTCGTACAGGGGGAGCTCTGGAAACACCATATATTTT
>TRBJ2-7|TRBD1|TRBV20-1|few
CSAIGTGDHEQYF
TGCAGTGCTATCGGGACAGGGGACCACGAGCAGTACTTC
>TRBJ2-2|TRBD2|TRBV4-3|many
CASSQLAGNTGELFF
TGCGCCAGCAGCCAGCTAGCGGGGAACACCGGGGAGCTGTTTTTT
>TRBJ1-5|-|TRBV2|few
CASSEVTADQPQHF
TGTGCCAGCAGTGAAGTGACGGCGGATCAGCCCCAGCATTTT
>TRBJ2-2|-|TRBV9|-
CASSVDQGYTGELFF
TGTGCCAGCAGCGTAGATCAGGGTTACACCGGGGAGCTGTTTTTT
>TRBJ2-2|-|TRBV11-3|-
CASSESLGQNTGELFF
TGTGCCAGCAGCGAATCTTTGGGCCAGAACACCGGGGAGCTGTTTTTT
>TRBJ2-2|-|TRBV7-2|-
CASSLFTAGELFF
TGTGCCAGCAGCCTATTTACCGCCGGGGAGCTGTTTTTT
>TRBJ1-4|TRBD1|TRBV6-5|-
CASSYGQGYEKLFF
TGTGCCAGCAGTTACGGACAGGGGTATGAAAAACTGTTTTTT
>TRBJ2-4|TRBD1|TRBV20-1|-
CSADRVDKNIQYF
TGCAGTGCGGACAGGGTGGACAAAAACATTCAGTACTTC
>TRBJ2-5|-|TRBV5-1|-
CASSSTGSETQYF
TGCGCCAGCAGCTCTACAGGGTCGGAGACCCAGTACTTC
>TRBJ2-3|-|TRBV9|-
CASSALDRSADTQYF
TGTGCCAGCAGCGCCCTCGACAGATCCGCCGATACGCAGTATTTT
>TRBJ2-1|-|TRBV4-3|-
CASSQDRGSKQFF
TGCGCCAGCAGCCAAGACCGGGGCTCCAAGCAGTTCTTC
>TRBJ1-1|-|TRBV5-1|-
CASSFTNTEAFF
TGCGCCAGCAGCTTCACGAACACTGAAGCTTTCTTT
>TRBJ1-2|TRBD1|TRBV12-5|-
CASGRTGGDYGYTF
TGTGCTAGTGGACGGACAGGGGGCGACTATGGCTACACCTTC
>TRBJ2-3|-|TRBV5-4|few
CASGRRGAGVTDTQYF
TGTGCCAGCGGACGGAGGGGGGCCGGTGTGACAGATACGCAGTATTTT
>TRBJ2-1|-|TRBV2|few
CASRFREQFF
TGTGCCAGCAGATTTAGGGAGCAGTTCTTC
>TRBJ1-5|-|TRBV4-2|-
CASSQEARTYSNQPQHF
TGTGCCAGCAGCCAAGAGGCCAGGACTTATAGCAATCAGCCCCAGCATTTT
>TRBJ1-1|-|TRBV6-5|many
CASSYSAGTEAFF
TGTGCCAGCAGTTACTCGGCTGGGACTGAAGCTTTCTTT
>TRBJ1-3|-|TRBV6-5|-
CASSYSAGPDTIYF
TGTGCCAGCAGTTACTCGGCAGGGCCAGACACCATATATTTT
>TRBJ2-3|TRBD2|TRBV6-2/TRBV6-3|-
CASRRFRAGGFTDTQYF
TGTGCCAGCAGGCGTTTTCGTGCGGGGGGGTTCACAGATACGCAGTATTTT
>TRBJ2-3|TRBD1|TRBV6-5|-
CASSYSTGSGTDTQYF
TGTGCCAGCAGTTACTCGACAGGGAGTGGCACAGATACGCAGTATTTT
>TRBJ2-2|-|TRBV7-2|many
CASSPVANTGELFF
TGTGCCAGCAGCCCAGTAGCGAACACCGGGGAGCTGTTTTTT
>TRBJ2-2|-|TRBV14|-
CASSQDWGTGELFF
TGTGCCAGCAGCCAAGACTGGGGGACCGGGGAGCTGTTTTTT
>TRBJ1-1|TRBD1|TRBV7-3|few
CASSLGTGGKAFF
TGTGCCAGCAGCCTAGGGACAGGCGGAAAAGCTTTCTTT
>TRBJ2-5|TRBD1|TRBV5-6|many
CASSLTGALSTQYF
TGTGCCAGCAGCTTGACAGGGGCCCTGTCGACCCAGTACTTC
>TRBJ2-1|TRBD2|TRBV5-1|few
CASSLVTSGGNANEQFF
TGCGCCAGCAGCTTAGTGACTAGCGGGGGAAACGCAAATGAGCAGTTCTTC
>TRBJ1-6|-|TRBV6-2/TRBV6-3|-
CASSYGQGGSPLHF
TGTGCCAGCAGTTACGGGCAGGGAGGTTCACCCCTCCACTTT
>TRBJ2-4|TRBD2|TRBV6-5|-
CASTLAGGNIQYF
TGTGCCAGCACCCTAGCGGGGGGAAACATTCAGTACTTC
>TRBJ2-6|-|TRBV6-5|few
CASKLGAAGANVLTF
TGTGCCAGCAAACTAGGGGCGGCTGGGGCCAACGTCCTGACTTTC
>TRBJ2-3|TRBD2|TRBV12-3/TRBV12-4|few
CASSLSGGAVDTQYF
TGTGCCAGCAGTTTAAGCGGGGGGGCTGTAGATACGCAGTATTTT
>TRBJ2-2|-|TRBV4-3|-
CASSQVVLWSGELFF
TGCGCCAGCAGCCAAGTGGTCCTGTGGTCCGGGGAGCTGTTTTTT
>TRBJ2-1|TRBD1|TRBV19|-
CASSIGSGTGSFF
TGTGCCAGTAGTATTGGCTCCGGGACAGGGTCGTTCTTC
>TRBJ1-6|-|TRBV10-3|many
CATSEVRAGSPLHF
TGTGCCACGTCTGAGGTCAGAGCCGGTTCACCCCTCCACTTT
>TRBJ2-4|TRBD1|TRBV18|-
CASSPPDRAGIQYF
TGTGCCAGCTCACCACCGGACAGGGCCGGCATTCAGTACTTC
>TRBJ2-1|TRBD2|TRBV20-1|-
CSASSGGAFEQFF
TGCAGTGCTAGTAGCGGGGGGGCCTTTGAGCAGTTCTTC
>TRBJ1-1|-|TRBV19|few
CASSIGGTVNTEAFF
TGTGCCAGTAGTATCGGGGGAACAGTGAACACTGAAGCTTTCTTT
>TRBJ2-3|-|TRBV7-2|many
CASSTKGHPDTQYF
TGTGCCAGCAGCACCAAAGGACATCCGGATACGCAGTATTTT
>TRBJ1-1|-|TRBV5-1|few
CASSLQGQSSEAFF
TGCGCCAGCAGCTTGCAAGGACAGAGTTCTGAAGCTTTCTTT
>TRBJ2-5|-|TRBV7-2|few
CASSRETYQETQYF
TGTGCCAGCAGCCGAGAGACGTACCAAGAGACCCAGTACTTC
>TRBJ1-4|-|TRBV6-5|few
CASSDTGRSRLKLFF
TGTGCCAGCAGCGATACGGGACGGAGCCGTCTCAAACTGTTTTTT
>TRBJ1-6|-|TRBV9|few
CASSVSPDSDVTPLHF
TGTGCCAGCAGCGTATCACCAGACAGCGACGTAACACCCCTCCACTTT
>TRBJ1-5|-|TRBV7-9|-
CASGGQDLIQPQHF
TGTGCCAGCGGGGGGCAGGACCTCATTCAGCCCCAGCATTTT
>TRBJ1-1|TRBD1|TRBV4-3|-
CASSPTPGQGVAPGAFF
TGCGCCAGCAGCCCGACACCGGGACAGGGGGTAGCGCCTGGGGCTTTCTTT
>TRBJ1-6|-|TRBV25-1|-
CASSERSGSYNSPLHF
TGTGCCAGCAGTGAACGGTCCGGCTCCTATAATTCACCCCTCCACTTT
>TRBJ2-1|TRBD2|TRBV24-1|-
CATSDTSASGGLSSYNEQFF
TGTGCCACCAGTGACACATCCGCTAGCGGGGGCCTAAGCTCCTACAATGAGCAGTTCTTC
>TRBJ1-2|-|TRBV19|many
CASSIFGSGIYGYTF
TGTGCCAGTAGTATCTTCGGGTCAGGGATCTATGGCTACACCTTC